This T cell receptor beta chain emerged from a study of cytomegalovirus exposure and HLA in healthy donors. Concerning this clone: The antigen is unknown.

Vbeta (60) and Jbeta (13) primers were used in the PCR. Only in-frame clones appear in the TCRdb table, and some are missing; sequencing was by immunoSEQ multiplex PCR. This sample carries around 87,000 clones, over 70% of them seen once, and the ten largest clones take about 1.2%. The study, taken as a whole, reports: A later analysis found common viral pathogens apparently linked to several of the most significant clusters. For presence/absence analyses, sequencing depth was assumed to be roughly uniform across donors.

The CDR3 runs to 14 residues. Trimming cost V 3 bases and J 6 bases, with 14 bases left between them. Germline V gives CDR1 MDHEN, CDR2 SYDVKM. The chain is built from TRBV28 and TRBJ1-2; weak D call: TRBD1 (6 bases). This receptor was identified in a girl between 2 and 10 years old in good health and CMV-seropositive. The specimen was PBMCs. CDR3 coding DNA: TGTGCCAGCAGTTTGGGCTCGGCAGGGGATGGCTACACCTTC. Its protein product is CASSLGSAGDGYTF.